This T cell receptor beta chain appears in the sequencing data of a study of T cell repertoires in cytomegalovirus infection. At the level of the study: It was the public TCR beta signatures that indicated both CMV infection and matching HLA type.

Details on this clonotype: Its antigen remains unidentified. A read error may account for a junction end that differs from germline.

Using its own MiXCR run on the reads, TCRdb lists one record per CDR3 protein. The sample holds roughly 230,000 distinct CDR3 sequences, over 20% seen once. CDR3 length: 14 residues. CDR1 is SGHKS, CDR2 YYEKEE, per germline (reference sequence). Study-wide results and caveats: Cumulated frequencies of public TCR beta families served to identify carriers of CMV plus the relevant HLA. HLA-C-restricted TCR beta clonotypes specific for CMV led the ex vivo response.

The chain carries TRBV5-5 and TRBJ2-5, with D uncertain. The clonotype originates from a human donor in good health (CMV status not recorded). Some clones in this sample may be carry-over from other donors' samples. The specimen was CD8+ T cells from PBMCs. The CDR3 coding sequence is TGTGCCGGCAGCCCAAAGTTCGACGGGGAGACCCAGTACTTC. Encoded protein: CAGSPKFDGETQYF.